These 30 T cell receptor beta chains share one sample of origin, sequenced in a study of cytomegalovirus exposure and HLA in healthy donors. The study ran its PCR with 60 Vbeta and 13 Jbeta primers. Libraries were prepared by immunoSEQ multiplex PCR; TCRdb keeps only in-frame clonotypes and omits some of them. This listing includes roughly 120,000 clones. Sequencing was done on a sample of PBMCs. Receptors were obtained from a man in his late teens or twenties in good health and CMV-seronegative.

This chain joins TRBV5-1 and TRBJ2-3; D may be TRBD1 (5 bases). The V end was cut by 3 bases, the J end by 0 bases, with 14 bases between. The germline CDR1 and CDR2 sequences are SGHRS and YFSETQ. The CDR3 sequence is 16 residues long. The CDR3 is CASSSGPAGSTDTQYF. CDR3 DNA sequence: TGCGCCAGCAGCTCCGGACCGGCAGGGAGCACAGATACGCAGTATTTT.

V gene TRBV28 combines with J gene TRBJ1-5; 10 nucleotides match TRBD1. Trimming cost V 5 bases and J 9 bases; bases outside gene matches: 7. Germline-derived CDR1 and CDR2 are MDHEN and SYDVKM. The CDR3 extends over 14 amino acids. The CDR3 sequence is CASSPTGGRVPQHF. CDR3 nucleotides: TGTGCCAGCAGTCCGACAGGGGGCCGGGTGCCCCAGCATTTT.

The chain has TRBV5-6 and TRBJ2-7; TRBD2 aligns across 7 bases. V was pared by 1 base and J by 6 bases, with 10 bases of the junction left unmatched. The CDR3 is made up of 15 amino acids. The germline gives CDR1 SGHDT, CDR2 YYEEEE. The CDR3 DNA is TGTGCCAGCAGCTTGTGGGAGGGCCGGCGGAGCGAGCAGTACTTC. This encodes CASSLWEGRRSEQYF.

The V and J genes are TRBV27 and TRBJ2-7; TRBD2 aligns across 10 bases. The CDR3 consists of 16 residues. Losses at the gene ends were 3 bases for V and 1 base for J; bases not matched to a gene: 6. Germline-derived CDR1 and CDR2 are MNHEY and SMNVEV (reference sequence). The CDR3 region has the DNA TGTGCCAGCAGTTTTCTAAGCGGGAGGGTGTCCTACGAGCAGTACTTC. This translates into CASSFLSGRVSYEQYF.

The chain recombines TRBV18 with TRBJ2-5, with D possibly TRBD1 on 6 matching bases. CDR3 size: 15 residues. Germline V gene sequence: CDR1 KGHSH, CDR2 LQKENI. Trimming cost V 3 bases and J 1 base, with 12 bases left between them. The DNA of the CDR3 is TGTGCCAGCTCACCTACGGGACATCTCCAAGAGACCCAGTACTTC. It encodes CASSPTGHLQETQYF.

V and J are TRBV6-5 and TRBJ1-2, with 9 nucleotides matching TRBD1. The CDR3 is 14 amino acids. CDR1 MNHEY and CDR2 SVGAGI come from the germline V gene. With V trimmed by 6 bases and J by 2 bases, 4 bases remained unmatched. The CDR3 sequence is CASSSGQGNYGYTF. The CDR3 nucleotides are TGTGCCAGCAGCTCGGGACAGGGAAACTATGGCTACACCTTC.

DNA of the CDR3: TGTGCCAGCAGCATACAGGGGACGAACACTGAAGCTTTCTTT. Protein sequence: CASSIQGTNTEAFF. This rearrangement joins TRBV27 to TRBJ1-1, with 7 bases lining up with TRBD1. This CDR3 has 14 amino acids. Trimming at V came to 6 bases and at J to 1 base, leaving 5 bases not matched to a gene. CDR1 and CDR2 from the germline V gene are MNHEY and SMNVEV (reference sequence).

The rearrangement uses TRBV5-1 and TRBJ1-2, with 9 positions matching TRBD1. CDR3 size: 13 residues. Germline V gives CDR1 SGHRS, CDR2 YFSETQ. V shed 4 bases and J 8 bases; nucleotides not matched to a gene: 6. Written as DNA, the CDR3 is TGCGCCAGCAGCCTGGACAGGGGCTGGGGCTACACCTTC. It encodes CASSLDRGWGYTF.

This sequence joins TRBV6-1 and TRBJ2-1, with D maybe TRBD2 (6 bases). Germline CDR1 reads MNHNS; CDR2 reads SASEGT. There are 13 residues in the CDR3. V was shortened by 8 bases and J by 2 bases, with 10 bases between the two germline ends. The CDR3 nucleotides read TGTGCCAGCGGGACTTATGCCTACAATGAGCAGTTCTTC. As protein: CASGTYAYNEQFF.

V is TRBV5-1 and J is TRBJ1-1; D is ambiguous. Per the germline V gene, CDR1 is SGHRS and CDR2 is YFSETQ. The CDR3 loop spans 13 amino acids. Deletions cut 4 bases from V and 3 bases from J, with 10 bases between. CDR3 nucleotide sequence: TGCGCCAGCAGCCCCCTCGAGCACACTGAAGCTTTCTTT. It specifies CASSPLEHTEAFF. Full variable domain (missing parts from reference TRBV5-1 and TRBJ1-1): KAGVTQTPRYLIKTRGQQVTLSCSPISGHRSVSWYQQTPGQGLQFLFEYFSETQRNKGNFPGRFSGRQFSNSRSEMNVSTLELGDSALYLCASSPLEHTEAFFGQGTRLTVV.

The V call is TRBV6-6, the J call TRBJ2-3, with a possible D match to TRBD2 (6 bases). Germline lookup yields CDR1 MNHNY and CDR2 SVGAGI (reference sequence). CDR3 size: 14 residues. The germline V and J ends were trimmed by 7 bases and 9 bases, with 20 bases remaining between them. For the CDR3, the DNA is TGTGCCAGCACGCAATCCCCGGGGGTAGGGACGCAGTATTTT. Its protein is CASTQSPGVGTQYF.

The chain links TRBV27 to TRBJ2-1; 11 bases agree with TRBD2. Per germline, CDR1 MNHEY and CDR2 SMNVEV (reference sequence). The CDR3 sequence is 17 residues long. J gave up 4 bases and V 5 bases, and 10 bases lay outside the gene matches. The CDR3 spells CASSAGTSGGTYNEQFF. For the CDR3, the DNA is TGTGCCAGCAGTGCCGGGACTAGCGGAGGGACGTACAATGAGCAGTTCTTC.

The chain links TRBV10-3 to TRBJ2-1; 11 bases map to TRBD1. Germline V lookup: CDR1 ENHRY, CDR2 SYGVKD. The CDR3 is made up of 15 amino acids. Trimming removed 3 bases from V and 9 bases from J; junction bases left unmatched: 7. The CDR3 protein is CAISDGDRGNSEQFF. CDR3 bases: TGTGCCATCAGTGATGGGGACAGGGGGAACAGTGAGCAGTTCTTC.

The V call is TRBV19, the J call TRBJ2-1; TRBD2 is a possible D gene (6 bases). V dropped 5 bases and J dropped 0 bases, with 11 bases sitting between them. Germline V CDR1 and CDR2: LNHDA, SQIVND (reference sequence). The CDR3 totals 15 residues. The CDR3 is CASSARGSSYNEQFF. The CDR3, as DNA: TGTGCCAGTAGTGCTCGGGGGAGCTCCTACAATGAGCAGTTCTTC.

This chain joins TRBV30 and TRBJ1-2; 11 bases line up with TRBD1. V lost 7 bases and J lost 8; bases outside the gene matches: 6. Germline-derived CDR1 and CDR2 are GTSNPN and SVGIG (reference sequence). The CDR3 loop spans 12 amino acids. The CDR3 protein is CALRTGGGGYTF. The CDR3 DNA sequence: TGTGCCTTACGGACAGGGGGCGGAGGCTACACCTTC.

The V call is TRBV27, the J call TRBJ2-7; TRBD1 is a possible D gene (5 bases). Trimming removed 2 bases from V and 4 bases from J, with 9 bases in between. Per germline, CDR1 MNHEY and CDR2 SMNVEV (reference sequence). The CDR3 length is 13 residues. DNA for the CDR3: TGTGCCAGCAGTTTAGGGGCAGGATACGAGCAGTACTTC. Its translation: CASSLGAGYEQYF.

The rearrangement uses TRBV2 and TRBJ2-7, with 9 bases aligning to TRBD1. V shed 7 bases, J shed 4 bases, and the junction held 8 bases outside the gene matches. Per germline, CDR1 SNHLY and CDR2 FYNNEI. The CDR3 consists of 14 residues. The chain's CDR3 is CASTWDREAYEQYF. Written as DNA, the CDR3 is TGTGCCAGCACCTGGGACAGGGAGGCGTACGAGCAGTACTTC.

The V and J genes are TRBV2 and TRBJ1-1; TRBD1 might be the D (6 bases). Germline CDR1 SNHLY, CDR2 FYNNEI. The V end was cut by 4 bases, the J end by 1 base, with 7 bases between. This CDR3 has 13 amino acids. CDR3 region: CASSVGGNTEAFF. CDR3 DNA sequence: TGTGCCAGCAGTGTAGGGGGGAACACTGAAGCTTTCTTT.

In nucleotides, the CDR3 is TGTGCCATCACGTCTGGAGGCTATGGCTACACCTTC. This translates into CAITSGGYGYTF. The J gene is TRBJ1-2, the V gene TRBV10-3; D not resolved. Germline V gene data show CDR1 as ENHRY and CDR2 as SYGVKD. The CDR3 is 12 residues long. V lost 7 bases and J 4 bases, leaving 10 bases between the germline ends.

The genes are TRBV5-4 and TRBJ1-2, with D maybe TRBD1 (5 bases). The CDR3 is 15 residues long. V lost 0 bases to trimming and J lost 4 bases, with 13 bases between them. Per germline, CDR1 SGHNT and CDR2 YYREEE (reference sequence). The CDR3 sequence: CASSLARAGPYGYTF. DNA of the CDR3: TGTGCCAGCAGCTTGGCCAGGGCAGGACCCTATGGCTACACCTTC.

The rearrangement uses TRBV9 and TRBJ2-5; 8 bases align to TRBD2. The germline gives CDR1 SGDLS, CDR2 YYNGEE. The CDR3 extends over 16 amino acids. The V gene end was trimmed by 2 bases and the J gene end by 1 base; junction bases not matched to a gene: 7. The CDR3, as DNA: TGTGCCAGCAGCGTCGGAGGCGGGGGGTGCCAAGAGACCCAGTACTTC. Protein product: CASSVGGGGCQETQYF.

The gene calls are TRBV11-3 and TRBJ2-2; perhaps TRBD1 as D (6 bases). V shed 4 bases and J shed 1 base, with 7 bases lying between them. Germline V gene data show CDR1 as SGHNT and CDR2 as YENEEA. The CDR3 extends over 14 amino acids. The CDR3 sequence: CASSSGQNTGELFF. The CDR3 region has the DNA TGTGCCAGCAGCTCGGGACAGAACACCGGGGAGCTGTTTTTT.

J is TRBJ2-7 and V is TRBV4-1; 12 bases are shared with TRBD2. V shed 3 bases, J shed 3 bases, and the junction held 9 bases outside the gene matches. Germline V CDR1 and CDR2: MGHRA, YSYEKL. This CDR3 spans 17 amino acids. The CDR3 loop is CASSQVMTSGRFYEQYF. The CDR3 DNA follows: TGCGCCAGCAGCCAGGTAATGACTAGCGGGAGATTCTACGAGCAGTACTTC.

The J gene is TRBJ2-2, the V gene TRBV29-1; D possibly corresponds to TRBD2 (5 bases). The CDR3 runs 14 residues. Deletions cut 4 bases from V and 0 bases from J, with 9 bases between. The V gene's germline CDR1 is SQVTM and CDR2 ANQGSEA. For the CDR3, the DNA is TGCAGCGTTGGGATCGGGACGAACACCGGGGAGCTGTTTTTT. Translating it yields CSVGIGTNTGELFF.

The genes are TRBV5-1 and TRBJ2-5, with TRBD1 matching 8 bases. The end of the DNA fits TRBJ2-7 better, so the J call may be wrong. The CDR3 is made up of 15 amino acids. Germline V CDR1 and CDR2: SGHRS, YFSETQ. The CDR3 region has the DNA TGCGCCAGCAGCCCGCAGGGGGCCCTCCCCTACGAGCAGTACTTC. As protein: CASSPQGALPYEQYF.

The gene calls are TRBV28 and TRBJ1-2, with unresolved D. Trimming took off 2 bases at V and 0 bases at J, with 10 bases between the two ends. CDR1 is MDHEN and CDR2 is SYDVKM in the germline V gene. The CDR3 totals 15 residues. The DNA of the CDR3 is TGTGCCAGCAGTTTAGTGGTCCCAGCTAACTATGGCTACACCTTC. Protein sequence: CASSLVVPANYGYTF.

The chain employs TRBV7-9 and TRBJ1-2; the D is unclear. Deletions cut 0 bases from V and 6 bases from J, with 8 bases between. The germline V gene has CDR1 SEHNR and CDR2 FQNEAQ (reference sequence). The CDR3 runs 13 residues. The CDR3 protein is CASSLARQDGYTF. CDR3 DNA: TGTGCCAGCAGCTTAGCGCGTCAGGATGGCTACACCTTC.

This rearrangement joins TRBV7-9 to TRBJ1-4; the match to TRBD1 covers 11 bases. V shed 4 bases and J 6 bases; nucleotides not matched to a gene: 4. CDR3 size: 15 residues. Germline CDR1 is SEHNR and CDR2 is FQNEAQ (reference sequence). The CDR3 DNA follows: TGTGCCAGCAGCTACGGGGACAGGGGGGATGAAAAACTGTTTTTT. Protein sequence: CASSYGDRGDEKLFF. Complete variable domain (other parts from reference TRBV7-9 and TRBJ1-4): DTGVSQNPRHKITKRGQNVTFRCDPISEHNRLYWYRQTLGQGPEFLTYFQNEAQLEKSRLLSDRFSAERPKGSFSTLEIQRTEQGDSAMYLCASSYGDRGDEKLFFGSGTQLSVL.

V is TRBV6-1 and J is TRBJ1-2; no clear D. The CDR3 covers 13 residues. CDR1 and CDR2 (germline): MNHNS, SASEGT. Trimming stripped 2 bases from V and 7 bases from J, with 11 bases between. CDR3 in DNA: TGTGCCAGCAGTGAACCAGGAGAGGGTGGCTACACCTTC. It yields the protein CASSEPGEGGYTF.

The chain uses TRBV7-9 and TRBJ2-2; a possible D gene is TRBD1 (5 bases). Germline CDR1 SEHNR, CDR2 FQNEAQ (reference sequence). Trimming cost V 8 bases and J 11 bases, with 12 bases left between them. There are 11 residues in the CDR3. For the CDR3, the DNA is TGTGCCAGCTCAGGGAAGACCGAGCTGTTTTTT. Protein: CASSGKTELFF.